Listed below are T cell receptor beta chains from one sample, sequenced in a study of CD8 T cells in ankylosing spondylitis. TCRdb processed the 5' RACE reads anew with MiXCR; each CDR3 protein has one entry. In the table there are 750,000 to 850,000 distinct CDR3 sequences, about 11% of which are singletons. Sequenced: blood, either unsorted or a sorted T cell fraction (not recorded which). The source is a male donor with ankylosing spondylitis. CDR3s include the opening cysteine and the closing phenylalanine or tryptophan. Each record gives: V gene, clone size, J gene, D gene, CDR3 protein, CDR3 DNA. The D gene is left open where the match is weak. Some rows have no size entry. The others give once, few or many, or a class for an expanded clone.

>TRBV6-1|few|TRBJ2-1|.
CASRRSGVGIDEQFF
TGTGCCAGCAGGCGAAGTGGGGTGGGAATAGATGAGCAGTTCTTC
>TRBV10-3|.|TRBJ2-5|.
CAISESGLETQYF
TGTGCCATCAGTGAGTCAGGGTTGGAGACCCAGTACTTC
>TRBV12-3/TRBV12-4|few|TRBJ1-4|.
CASRPTGIDEKLFF
TGTGCCAGCAGGCCTACAGGTATCGACGAAAAACTGTTTTTT
>TRBV7-2|.|TRBJ1-5|.
CASSLVGWGNQPQHF
TGTGCCAGCAGCTTAGTCGGTTGGGGCAATCAGCCCCAGCATTTT
>TRBV5-1|.|TRBJ2-5|.
CASSYDGPGTQYF
TGCGCCAGCAGCTATGACGGTCCGGGGACCCAGTACTTC
>TRBV20-1|few|TRBJ1-1|.
CSAPDLKNTEAFF
TGCAGTGCGCCAGACTTAAAGAACACTGAAGCTTTCTTT
>TRBV5-1|many|TRBJ2-3|TRBD1
CASSSGTGGTDTQYF
TGTGCCAGCAGCTCCGGGACAGGTGGAACAGATACGCAGTATTTT
>TRBV15|few|TRBJ2-7|TRBD1
CATSRRDRYEQYF
TGTGCCACCAGCAGACGGGACAGGTACGAGCAGTACTTC
>TRBV5-1|many|TRBJ2-7|TRBD1
CASSLAPGQGDEQYF
TGCGCCAGCAGCCTGGCACCGGGACAGGGAGACGAGCAGTACTTC
>TRBV29-1|many|TRBJ2-5|.
CSVFMGGHQETQYF
TGCAGCGTTTTTATGGGGGGTCATCAAGAGACCCAGTACTTC
>TRBV5-1|.|TRBJ2-3|TRBD2
CASSFRTGGPNTDTQYF
TGCGCCAGCAGCTTCAGAACGGGGGGGCCGAACACAGATACGCAGTATTTT
>TRBV3-1|many|TRBJ2-5|.
CASSPDWQETQYF
TGTGCCAGCAGCCCGGACTGGCAAGAGACCCAGTACTTC
>TRBV4-1|.|TRBJ2-1|TRBD2
CASSRSRLAGAYNEQFF
TGCGCCAGCAGCCGCAGCCGGCTAGCGGGAGCCTACAATGAGCAGTTCTTC
>TRBV29-1|few|TRBJ1-1|TRBD1
CSVDTTGVYAFF
TGCAGCGTTGATACGACAGGGGTGTATGCTTTCTTT
>TRBV20-1|.|TRBJ2-2|TRBD2
CSARDRASGGAPGELFF
TGCAGTGCTAGAGATCGAGCTAGCGGGGGGGCTCCCGGGGAGCTGTTTTTT
>TRBV7-2|few|TRBJ2-1|TRBD2
CASSRGLAGGTGFF
TGTGCCAGCAGCCGCGGACTAGCGGGAGGGACGGGGTTCTTC
>TRBV6-6|.|TRBJ2-1|.
CASSGAGDNEQFF
TGTGCCAGCAGTGGGGCAGGGGACAATGAGCAGTTCTTC
>TRBV20-1|few|TRBJ1-6|.
CSALLGAANNSPLHF
TGCAGTGCCCTACTTGGGGCAGCAAATAATTCACCCCTCCACTTT
>TRBV10-3|few|TRBJ2-7|.
CAITPGPRSYEQYF
TGTGCCATCACCCCGGGACCGCGTTCCTACGAGCAGTACTTC
>TRBV9|many|TRBJ2-3|.
CASSVIGDTQYF
TGTGCCAGCAGCGTAATTGGAGATACGCAGTATTTT
>TRBV7-2|many|TRBJ2-7|.
CASSLVQGVFYEQYF
TGTGCCAGCAGCTTAGTACAGGGCGTTTTTTACGAGCAGTACTTC
>TRBV4-2|.|TRBJ1-6|.
CASSQGTVLRPLHF
TGTGCCAGCAGCCAAGGGACAGTTCTAAGACCCCTCCACTTT
>TRBV5-4|.|TRBJ1-1|.
CASSLTLANTEAFF
TGTGCCAGCAGCTTGACACTCGCGAACACTGAAGCTTTCTTT
>TRBV7-9|.|TRBJ2-7|TRBD2
CASSPPAAGGSYEQYF
TGTGCCAGCAGCCCTCCGGCAGCGGGAGGGAGCTACGAGCAGTACTTC
>TRBV10-3|many|TRBJ1-1|TRBD1
CAISERTGDKAFF
TGTGCCATCAGTGAAAGGACAGGGGATAAAGCTTTCTTT
>TRBV7-2|.|TRBJ1-2|TRBD1
CASSPRVGGQNYGYTF
TGTGCCAGCAGCCCGAGGGTTGGGGGACAGAACTATGGCTACACCTTC
>TRBV20-1|few|TRBJ2-1|.
CSARESPWVPGNEQFF
TGCAGTGCTAGAGAATCCCCTTGGGTACCAGGCAATGAGCAGTTCTTC
>TRBV15|many|TRBJ2-5|TRBD2
CATSREGTRSETQYF
TGTGCCACCAGCAGAGAAGGGACTAGGTCAGAGACCCAGTACTTC
>TRBV18|.|TRBJ2-2|TRBD2
CASSPWRAGDTGELFF
TGTGCCAGCTCACCGTGGAGAGCGGGGGACACCGGGGAGCTGTTTTTT
>TRBV11-3|.|TRBJ2-1|.
CASSSRTGNEQFF
TGTGCCAGCAGCTCCCGAACTGGAAATGAGCAGTTCTTC
>TRBV28|.|TRBJ1-6|TRBD1
CASPKQGRRIPPLHF
TGTGCCAGCCCAAAACAGGGGAGGAGGATTCCACCCCTCCACTTT
>TRBV4-2|.|TRBJ2-7|TRBD2
CASSQVYGTTSYEQYF
TGTGCCAGCAGCCAAGTGTACGGGACTACCAGTTACGAGCAGTACTTC
>TRBV7-9|few|TRBJ2-3|.
CASSLVIRGRDTQYF
TGTGCCAGCAGCTTAGTAATTCGAGGGCGAGATACGCAGTATTTT
>TRBV4-2|.|TRBJ2-2|TRBD1
CASSQGWGTGNTGELFF
TGTGCCAGCAGCCAAGGATGGGGGACAGGGAACACCGGGGAGCTGTTTTTT
>TRBV7-3|few|TRBJ2-2|TRBD1
CATARDRNTGELFF
TGTGCCACGGCGAGGGACAGGAACACCGGGGAGCTGTTTTTT
>TRBV9|few|TRBJ2-1|.
CASSPGGLWPGEQFF
TGTGCCAGCAGCCCAGGGGGGTTGTGGCCCGGTGAGCAGTTCTTC
>TRBV15|few|TRBJ2-1|TRBD2
CATSSRTSPGNEQFF
TGTGCCACCAGCAGCCGGACTAGCCCTGGCAATGAGCAGTTCTTC
>TRBV7-9|few|TRBJ1-1|TRBD1
CASSQRIRDSLEAFF
TGTGCCAGCAGCCAACGTATACGGGACAGTCTTGAAGCTTTCTTT
>TRBV7-8|few|TRBJ1-2|.
CASGTNYGYTF
TGTGCCAGTGGGACTAACTATGGCTACACCTTC
>TRBV7-2|.|TRBJ2-3|TRBD2
CASSLWGLSSTDTQYF
TGTGCCAGCAGCTTATGGGGACTATCTAGCACAGATACGCAGTATTTT
>TRBV11-2|.|TRBJ2-7|.
CASSLVGGHSYEQYF
TGTGCCAGCAGCTTAGTGGGTGGTCATTCCTACGAGCAGTACTTC
>TRBV6-5|many|TRBJ1-2|.
CASSYRGGYTF
TGTGCCAGCAGTTACAGGGGCGGCTACACCTTC
>TRBV18|few|TRBJ1-4|.
CASAEGTANEQLFF
TGTGCCAGCGCGGAGGGGACTGCCAATGAGCAACTGTTTTTT
>TRBV11-1|.|TRBJ1-4|TRBD1
CASSLDRTGKLFF
TGTGCCAGCAGCCTGGACAGGACTGGGAAACTGTTTTTT
>TRBV7-2|.|TRBJ1-2|.
CASSPRDTPYYGYTF
TGTGCCAGCAGCCCCCGGGACACCCCTTACTATGGCTACACCTTC
>TRBV20-1|.|TRBJ2-1|.
CSAIEERGRTSYNEQFF
TGCAGTGCTATCGAGGAACGGGGGCGGACCTCCTACAATGAGCAGTTCTTC
>TRBV6-2/TRBV6-3|few|TRBJ2-5|TRBD2
CASSYSISGLAGKGATQETQYF
TGTGCCAGCAGTTACTCGATTTCAGGACTAGCGGGAAAGGGGGCGACACAAGAGACCCAGTACTTC
>TRBV20-1|few|TRBJ1-2|.
CSAPMGGSDYGYTF
TGCAGTGCCCCCATGGGGGGGAGCGACTATGGCTACACCTTC
>TRBV5-1|.|TRBJ2-5|TRBD1
CASRTGGTEATQYF
TGCGCCAGCCGGACAGGGGGCACCGAGGCGACCCAGTACTTC
>TRBV7-2|many|TRBJ2-4|.
CASSRNALNIQYF
TGTGCCAGCAGCCGGAACGCCTTAAACATTCAGTACTTC
>TRBV15|.|TRBJ1-1|.
CATSRSGDPGEKAFF
TGTGCCACCAGCAGATCGGGGGACCCCGGGGAGAAAGCTTTCTTT
>TRBV5-4|few|TRBJ2-3|.
CASSLGAGTDTDTQYF
TGTGCCAGCAGCTTGGGGGCTGGGACCGACACAGATACGCAGTATTTT
>TRBV29-1|many|TRBJ2-2|.
CSVATNTGELFF
TGCAGCGTCGCCACAAACACCGGGGAGCTGTTTTTT
>TRBV6-5|.|TRBJ1-2|.
CASSYQGTGNYGYTF
TGTGCCAGCAGTTACCAGGGGACTGGAAACTATGGCTACACCTTC
>TRBV20-1|few|TRBJ1-2|.
CSARDHKRGFYGYTF
TGCAGTGCTAGAGATCATAAAAGGGGATTCTATGGCTACACCTTC
>TRBV29-1|many|TRBJ2-7|.
CSVVMIGAPYEQYF
TGCAGCGTTGTGATGATAGGTGCCCCCTACGAGCAGTACTTC
>TRBV20-1|many|TRBJ1-6|.
CSAYQGFYNSPLHF
TGCAGTGCGTACCAGGGATTCTATAATTCACCCCTCCACTTT
>TRBV5-1|.|TRBJ2-3|.
CASSLSLGDPDTQYF
TGCGCCAGCAGCCTCTCGTTGGGGGACCCAGATACGCAGTATTTT
>TRBV18|many|TRBJ2-5|.
CASSPSQETQYF
TGTGCCAGCTCACCGTCCCAAGAGACCCAGTACTTC
>TRBV6-5|few|TRBJ2-1|.
CASSYLIRVNEQFF
TGTGCCAGCAGTTACCTGATAAGGGTGAATGAGCAGTTCTTC